The T cell receptor (beta chain) under discussion was sequenced for a study of T cell responses to AZD1222 COVID-19 vaccine. The data were produced by immunoSEQ multiplex PCR, yet TCRdb's version contains in-frame clones alone and is incomplete. Of about 24,000 clones in the sample, about 85% are singletons; the top ten hold 7.8%. Points on this clone: What it binds is not known.

Findings and limits, study-wide: Clonal diversity may have been underestimated in mostly white British donors. No day 14 peak samples; only post-peak repertoires were characterized.

Trimming took 5 bases from V and 4 from J, leaving 10 bases between them. The CDR3 is 13 residues long. Germline lookup yields CDR1 SGHTA and CDR2 FQGTGA. The V and J genes are TRBV7-3 and TRBJ2-3; tentatively, D is TRBD1 (5 bases). The TCR sequence derives from an adult who received the AZD1222 COVID-19 vaccine. The sample was peripheral blood, taken 28 days after the second AZD1222 dose. Here the CDR3 DNA reads TGTGCCAGCAGCGTCCAGGGTTCAGATACGCAGTATTTT. Protein product: CASSVQGSDTQYF.